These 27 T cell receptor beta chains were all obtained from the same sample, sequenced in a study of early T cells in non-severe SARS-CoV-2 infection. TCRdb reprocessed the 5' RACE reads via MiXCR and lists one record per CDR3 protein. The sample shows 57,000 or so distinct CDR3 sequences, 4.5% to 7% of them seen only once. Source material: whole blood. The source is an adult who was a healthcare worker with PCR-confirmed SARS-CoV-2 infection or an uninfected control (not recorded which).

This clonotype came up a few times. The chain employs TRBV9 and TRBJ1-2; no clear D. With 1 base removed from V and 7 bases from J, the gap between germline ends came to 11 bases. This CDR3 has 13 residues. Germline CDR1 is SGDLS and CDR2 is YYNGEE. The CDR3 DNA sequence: TGTGCCAGCAGCGTAATTGCGGGTTCTGGCTACACCTTC. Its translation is CASSVIAGSGYTF.

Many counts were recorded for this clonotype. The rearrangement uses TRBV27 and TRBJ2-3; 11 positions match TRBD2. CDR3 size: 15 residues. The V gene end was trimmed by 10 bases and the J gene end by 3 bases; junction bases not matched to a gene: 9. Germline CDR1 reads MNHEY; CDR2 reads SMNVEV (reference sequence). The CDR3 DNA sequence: TGTGCCAATAGCGGGAGGGCCGTCGGGACAGATACGCAGTATTTT. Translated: CANSGRAVGTDTQYF.

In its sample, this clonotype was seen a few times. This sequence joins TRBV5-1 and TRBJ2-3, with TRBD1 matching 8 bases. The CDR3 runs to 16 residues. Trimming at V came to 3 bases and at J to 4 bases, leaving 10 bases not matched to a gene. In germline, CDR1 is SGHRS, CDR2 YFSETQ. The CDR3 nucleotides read TGCGCCAGCAGCTATAAGACGGACAGGGTGGCAGATACGCAGTATTTT. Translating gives CASSYKTDRVADTQYF.

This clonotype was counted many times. The CDR3 sequence is CASSSSVASGTYEQYF. CDR3 DNA: TGTGCCAGCAGCTCTAGCGTGGCTAGCGGTACCTACGAGCAGTACTTC. The V call is TRBV9, the J call TRBJ2-7, with TRBD2 matching 7 bases. Trimming took 4 bases from V and 2 from J; bases not matched to a gene: 12. Germline loops: CDR1 SGDLS, CDR2 YYNGEE. The CDR3 runs to 16 residues.

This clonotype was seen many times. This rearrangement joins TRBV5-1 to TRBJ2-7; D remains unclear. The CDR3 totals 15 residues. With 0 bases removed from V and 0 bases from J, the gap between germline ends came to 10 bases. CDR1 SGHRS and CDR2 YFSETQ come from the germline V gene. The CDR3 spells CASSLEPAPSYEQYF. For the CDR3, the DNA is TGCGCCAGCAGCTTGGAGCCGGCACCCTCCTACGAGCAGTACTTC. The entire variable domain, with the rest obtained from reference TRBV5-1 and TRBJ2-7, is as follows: KAGVTQTPRYLIKTRGQQVTLSCSPISGHRSVSWYQQTPGQGLQFLFEYFSETQRNKGNFPGRFSGRQFSNSRSEMNVSTLELGDSALYLCASSLEPAPSYEQYFGPGTRLTVT.

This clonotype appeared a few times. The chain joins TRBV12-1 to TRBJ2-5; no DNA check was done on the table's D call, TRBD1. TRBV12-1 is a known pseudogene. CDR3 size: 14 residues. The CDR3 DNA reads TGTGCCAGCAGCTTTGTCGGGGCTTCGGAGACCCAGTACTTC. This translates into CASSFVGASETQYF.

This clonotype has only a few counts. CDR3 region: CASSPGLPTEQYF. CDR3 sequence (DNA): TGTGCCAGCAGCCCGGGACTACCTACAGAGCAGTACTTC. The genes are TRBV7-2 and TRBJ2-7, with 7 bases matching TRBD2. Trimming removed 5 bases from V and 7 bases from J; junction bases left unmatched: 8. Germline CDR1 SGHTA, CDR2 FQGNSA. The CDR3 covers 13 residues.

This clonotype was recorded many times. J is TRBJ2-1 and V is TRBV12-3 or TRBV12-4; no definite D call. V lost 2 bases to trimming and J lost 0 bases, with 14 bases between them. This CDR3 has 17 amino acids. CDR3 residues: CASSLSTTLSSYNEQFF. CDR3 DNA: TGTGCCAGCAGTTTAAGTACCACTCTGAGCTCCTACAATGAGCAGTTCTTC.

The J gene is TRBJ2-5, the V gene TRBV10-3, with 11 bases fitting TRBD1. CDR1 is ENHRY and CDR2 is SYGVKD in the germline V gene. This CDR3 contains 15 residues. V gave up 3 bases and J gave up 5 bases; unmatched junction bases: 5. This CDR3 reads CAISDRDRGKETQYF. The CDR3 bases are TGTGCCATCAGTGACCGGGACAGGGGGAAGGAGACCCAGTACTTC.

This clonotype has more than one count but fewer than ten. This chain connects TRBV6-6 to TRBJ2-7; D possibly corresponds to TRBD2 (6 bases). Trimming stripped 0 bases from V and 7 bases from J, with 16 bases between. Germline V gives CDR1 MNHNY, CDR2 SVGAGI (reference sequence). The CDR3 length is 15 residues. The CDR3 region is CASSYSPGRAGEQYF. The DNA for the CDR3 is TGTGCCAGCAGTTACTCGCCAGGGCGGGCGGGGGAGCAGTACTTC.

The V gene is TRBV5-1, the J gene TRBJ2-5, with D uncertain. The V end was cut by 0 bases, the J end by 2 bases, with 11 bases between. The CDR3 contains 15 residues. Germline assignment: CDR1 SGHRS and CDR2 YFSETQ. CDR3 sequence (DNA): TGCGCCAGCAGCTTGGGCTCCCTGGGGCAAGAGACCCAGTACTTC. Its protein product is CASSLGSLGQETQYF.

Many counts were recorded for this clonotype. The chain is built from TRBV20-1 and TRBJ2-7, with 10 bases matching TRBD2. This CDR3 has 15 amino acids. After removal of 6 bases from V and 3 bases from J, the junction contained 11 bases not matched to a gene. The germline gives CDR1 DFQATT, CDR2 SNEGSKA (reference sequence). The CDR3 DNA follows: TGCAGTGCGAAGCTAGCGGGAGTCCGGTACTACGAGCAGTACTTC. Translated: CSAKLAGVRYYEQYF.

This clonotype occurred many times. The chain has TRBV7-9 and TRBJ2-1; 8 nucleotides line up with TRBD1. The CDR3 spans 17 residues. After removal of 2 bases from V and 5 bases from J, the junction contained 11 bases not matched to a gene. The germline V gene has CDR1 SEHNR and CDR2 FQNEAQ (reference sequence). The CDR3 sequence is CASSLSTWTGNHNEQFF. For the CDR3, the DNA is TGTGCCAGCAGCTTATCCACCTGGACAGGGAACCACAATGAGCAGTTCTTC. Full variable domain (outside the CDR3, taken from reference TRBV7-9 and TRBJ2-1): DTGVSQNPRHKITKRGQNVTFRCDPISEHNRLYWYRQTLGQGPEFLTYFQNEAQLEKSRLLSDRFSAERPKGSFSTLEIQRTEQGDSAMYLCASSLSTWTGNHNEQFFGPGTRLTVL.

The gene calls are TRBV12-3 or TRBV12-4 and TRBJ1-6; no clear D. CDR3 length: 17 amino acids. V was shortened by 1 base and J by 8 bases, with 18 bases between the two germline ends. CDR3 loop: CASSLVGPPGFDSPLHF. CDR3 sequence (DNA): TGTGCCAGCAGTTTAGTCGGGCCCCCCGGGTTCGATTCACCCCTCCACTTT.

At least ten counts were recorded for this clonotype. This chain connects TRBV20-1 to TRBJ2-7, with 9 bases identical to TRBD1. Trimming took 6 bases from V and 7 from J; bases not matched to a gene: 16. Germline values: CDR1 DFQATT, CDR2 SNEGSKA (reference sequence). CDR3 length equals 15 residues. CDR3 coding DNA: TGCAGTGCACAGAGGCCGGGACAGGGAGTGAGGGAGCAGTACTTC. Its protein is CSAQRPGQGVREQYF.

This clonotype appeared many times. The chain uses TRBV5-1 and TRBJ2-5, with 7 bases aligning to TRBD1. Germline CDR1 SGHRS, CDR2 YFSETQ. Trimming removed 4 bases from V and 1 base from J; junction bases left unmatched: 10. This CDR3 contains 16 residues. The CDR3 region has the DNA TGCGCCAGCAGCCCCGATACAGGGGCCCCCCAAGAGACCCAGTACTTC. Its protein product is CASSPDTGAPQETQYF.

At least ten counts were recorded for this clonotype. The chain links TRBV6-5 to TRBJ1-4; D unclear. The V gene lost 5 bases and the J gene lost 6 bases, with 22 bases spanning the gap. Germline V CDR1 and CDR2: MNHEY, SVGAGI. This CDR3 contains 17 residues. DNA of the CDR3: TGTGCCAGCAGTGCCCGGAAGTGGGTAGAGCGGGATGAAAAACTGTTTTTT. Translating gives CASSARKWVERDEKLFF.

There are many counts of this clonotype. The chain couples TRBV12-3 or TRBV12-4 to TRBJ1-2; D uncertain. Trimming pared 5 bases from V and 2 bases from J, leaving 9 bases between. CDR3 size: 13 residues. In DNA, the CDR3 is TGTGCCAGCAGTCAACAGAAGAACTATGGCTACACCTTC. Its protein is CASSQQKNYGYTF.

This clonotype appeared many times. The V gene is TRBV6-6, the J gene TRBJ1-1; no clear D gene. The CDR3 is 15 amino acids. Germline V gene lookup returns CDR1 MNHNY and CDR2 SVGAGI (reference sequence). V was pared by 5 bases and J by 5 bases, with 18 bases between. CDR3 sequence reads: CASSVGRKKETEAFF. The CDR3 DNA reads TGTGCCAGCAGTGTAGGACGGAAGAAGGAAACTGAAGCTTTCTTT.

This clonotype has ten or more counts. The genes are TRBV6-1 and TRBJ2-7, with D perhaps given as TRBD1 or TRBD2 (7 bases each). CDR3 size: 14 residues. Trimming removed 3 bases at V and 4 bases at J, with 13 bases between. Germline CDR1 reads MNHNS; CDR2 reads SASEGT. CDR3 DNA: TGTGCCAGCAGTGATCCAGGGGGGGCGTACGAGCAGTACTTC. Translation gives CASSDPGGAYEQYF.

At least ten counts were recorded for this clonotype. The CDR3, as DNA: TGTGCCAGCAGCTCGGAACTCGGAGTGGTGGATGAGCAGTTCTTC. Translating it yields CASSSELGVVDEQFF. The chain links TRBV7-6 to TRBJ2-1; D gene unclear. Looked up from germline, CDR1 is SGHVS and CDR2 is FNYEAQ. The ends were cut back, 4 bases at V and 8 bases at J, with 18 bases in the middle. This CDR3 is built from 15 residues.

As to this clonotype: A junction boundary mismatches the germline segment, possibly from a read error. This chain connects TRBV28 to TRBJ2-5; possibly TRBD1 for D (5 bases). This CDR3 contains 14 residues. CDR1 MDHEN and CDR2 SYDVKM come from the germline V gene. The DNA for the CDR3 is TGTGTCAGCATGCAGCAGGGTAGGGGAGAGACCCAGTACTTC. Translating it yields CVSMQQGRGETQYF. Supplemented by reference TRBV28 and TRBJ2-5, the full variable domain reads DVKVTQSSRYLVKRTGEKVFLECVQDMDHENMFWYRQDPGLGLRLIYFSYDVKMKEKGDIPEGYSVSREKKERFSLILESASTNQTSMYLCVSMQQGRGETQYFGPGTRLLVL.

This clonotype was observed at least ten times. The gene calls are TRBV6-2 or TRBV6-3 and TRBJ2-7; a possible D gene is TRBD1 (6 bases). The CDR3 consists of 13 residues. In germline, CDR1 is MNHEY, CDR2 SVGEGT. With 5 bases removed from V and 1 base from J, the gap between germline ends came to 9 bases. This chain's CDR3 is CASSIGQSYEQYF. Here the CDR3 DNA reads TGTGCCAGCAGTATCGGACAGTCCTACGAGCAGTACTTC.

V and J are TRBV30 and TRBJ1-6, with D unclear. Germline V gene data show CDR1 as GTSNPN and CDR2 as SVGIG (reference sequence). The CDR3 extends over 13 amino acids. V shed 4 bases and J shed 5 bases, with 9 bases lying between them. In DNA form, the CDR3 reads TGTGCCTGGACGGCCTGGGATAATTCACCCCTCCACTTT. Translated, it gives CAWTAWDNSPLHF.

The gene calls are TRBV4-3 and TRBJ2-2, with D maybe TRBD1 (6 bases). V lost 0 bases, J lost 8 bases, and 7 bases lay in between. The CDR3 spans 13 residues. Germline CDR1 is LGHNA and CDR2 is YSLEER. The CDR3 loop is CASSQDGQGELFF. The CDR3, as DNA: TGCGCCAGCAGCCAAGATGGACAGGGGGAGCTGTTTTTT.

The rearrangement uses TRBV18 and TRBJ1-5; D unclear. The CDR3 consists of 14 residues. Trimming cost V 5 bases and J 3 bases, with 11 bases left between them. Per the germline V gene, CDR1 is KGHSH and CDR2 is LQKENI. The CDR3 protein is CASSSTGDNQPQHF. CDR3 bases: TGTGCCAGCTCATCTACCGGGGACAATCAGCCCCAGCATTTT. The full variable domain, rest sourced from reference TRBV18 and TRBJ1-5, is NAGVMQNPRHLVRRRGQEARLRCSPMKGHSHVYWYRQLPEEGLKFMVYLQKENIIDESGMPKERFSAEFPKEGPSILRIQQVVRGDSAAYFCASSSTGDNQPQHFGDGTRLSIL.

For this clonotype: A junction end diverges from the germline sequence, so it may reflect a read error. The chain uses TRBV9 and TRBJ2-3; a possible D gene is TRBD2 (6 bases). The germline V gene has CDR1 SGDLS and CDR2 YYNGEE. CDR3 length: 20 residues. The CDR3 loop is CASSRRGVSPGLTNTDAQYF. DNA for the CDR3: TGTGCCAGCAGCCGTAGGGGTGTTAGTCCCGGACTAACGAACACAGATGCGCAGTATTTT.